This T cell receptor beta chain emerged from a study of glioma-infiltrating T cells. Whole-study findings and limits: Tissue and blood shared very few CDR3 sequences.

Amplification of TCR alpha and beta CDR3 regions from RNA used iRepertoire nested multiplex PCR. One-step reverse transcription and amplification started from approximately 100-400 ng of tissue mRNA or PBMC total RNA. TCRdb reprocessed the multiplex PCR reads via MiXCR and lists one record per CDR3 protein. The repertoire consists of tens of thousands of distinct CDR3 sequences, with around 40% occurring once and the leading ten covering less than 45%. As regards this clonotype: Its cognate antigen is unknown. A much larger clone is a single base away; this may be a read error.

The germline V gene encodes CDR1 LGHDT and CDR2 YNNKEL (reference sequence). This CDR3 has 14 amino acids. This chain joins TRBV3-1 and TRBJ2-2; D may be TRBD2 (5 bases). The sample consisted of glioma tissue, nonneoplastic brain tissue, or PBMCs (not recorded which). The TCR comes from a human donor with low-grade glioma or glioblastoma, undergoing nonglioma brain surgery, or in good health (not recorded which). In DNA form, the CDR3 reads TGTGCCAGCAGCCAAGTTTTTGGGCCCGGGGAGCTGTCTTTT. It specifies CASSQVFGPGELSF.